The 14 T cell receptor beta chains presented below share a single source sample, sequenced in a study of shared clonotypes between healthy human individuals. Here immunoSEQ multiplex PCR was the method, and the copy in TCRdb shows in-frame clones only, minus some. The sample gives roughly 1.4 million clones, approximately 98.5% of which show up once; around 0.33% is in the top ten. Sequencing used naive CD4+ T cells sorted from blood. Subset specified: CD45RA+ positively selected. The receptors were sampled from a man aged 25-45 years in good health.

The rearrangement joins TRBV18 to TRBJ1-4; D is ambiguous. Trimming shortened V by 3 bases and J by 8 bases, and 16 bases separated the two germline ends. The CDR3 extends over 15 amino acids. From germline, CDR1 is KGHSH and CDR2 LQKENI. The CDR3 bases are TGTGCCAGCTCACCCAACATGAGGTCGGGCGAAAAACTGTTTTTT. It specifies CASSPNMRSGEKLFF.

V and J are TRBV19 and TRBJ2-1; D perhaps matches TRBD2 (7 bases). Looked up from germline, CDR1 is LNHDA and CDR2 is SQIVND (reference sequence). The CDR3 consists of 17 residues. Trimming removed 0 bases at V and 8 bases at J, with 20 bases between. The CDR3 is CASSIDFRGGLSYEQFF. DNA of the CDR3: TGTGCCAGTAGTATAGATTTTAGGGGGGGACTATCCTATGAGCAGTTCTTC.

This clone is a singleton in its sample. The chain recombines TRBV6-5 with TRBJ2-2; no definite D call. V lost 6 bases and J 2 bases, leaving 10 bases between the germline ends. This CDR3 has 14 amino acids. Looked up from germline, CDR1 is MNHEY and CDR2 is SVGAGI. For the CDR3, the DNA is TGTGCCAGCAGGGGGTTTCCCAACACCGGGGAGCTGTTTTTT. The encoded protein is CASRGFPNTGELFF.

Remarks on this clone: The identical CDR3 is also encoded by other nucleotide sequences in the sample. V is TRBV18 and J is TRBJ2-3; no definite D call. Germline CDR1 and CDR2: KGHSH and LQKENI. V lost 1 base and J lost 1, with 12 bases in between. The CDR3 spans 16 residues. The CDR3 DNA is TGTGCCAGCTCACCACGACAAGGGTTCGGCACAGATACGCAGTATTTT. Its translation: CASSPRQGFGTDTQYF.

The chain links TRBV19 to TRBJ2-5; D is possibly TRBD2 (5 bases). Germline loops: CDR1 LNHDA, CDR2 SQIVND (reference sequence). CDR3 length: 15 residues. The V and J ends lost 5 bases and 4 bases respectively, with 17 bases between them. The CDR3: CASSSQRWRGETQYF. CDR3 nucleotide sequence: TGTGCCAGTAGTTCTCAGCGGTGGAGAGGAGAGACCCAGTACTTC.

The V and J genes are TRBV9 and TRBJ1-2; 7 bases are a match to TRBD1. This CDR3 region has 15 residues. V trimming: 3 bases; J trimming: 4 bases; junction bases outside the gene matches: 9. CDR1 SGDLS and CDR2 YYNGEE come from the germline V gene. The CDR3 DNA reads TGTGCCAGCAGCGCGCCACAGGGGATGACCTATGGCTACACCTTC. This translates into CASSAPQGMTYGYTF.

V is TRBV7-9 and J is TRBJ2-3; D is perhaps TRBD2 (5 bases). Trimming removed 2 bases at V and 0 bases at J, with 12 bases between. Looked up from germline, CDR1 is SEHNR and CDR2 is FQNEAQ (reference sequence). The CDR3 runs to 16 residues. CDR3 sequence (DNA): TGTGCCAGCAGCTTATCGAAGACTACTAGCACAGATACGCAGTATTTT. As protein: CASSLSKTTSTDTQYF.

The chain has TRBV6-5 and TRBJ2-7, with TRBD2 as a possible D gene (6 bases). The CDR3 consists of 15 residues. The V end lost 2 bases, the J end lost 0 bases, and 11 bases lay between the germline ends. Germline V gene sequence: CDR1 MNHEY, CDR2 SVGAGI. CDR3 in DNA: TGTGCCAGCAGTTACGGCGGGGTCGGCTCCTACGAGCAGTACTTC. Its protein is CASSYGGVGSYEQYF.

About this clone itself: The same CDR3 can be traced to other DNA sequences in this sample. The chain employs TRBV29-1 and TRBJ1-5; the match to TRBD1 covers 7 bases. Germline-derived CDR1 and CDR2 are SQVTM and ANQGSEA. CDR3 length equals 14 residues. V was pared by 5 bases and J by 1 base, with 5 bases of the junction left unmatched. The CDR3 spells CSVRQGGSNQPQHF. The CDR3 DNA reads as TGCAGCGTTCGACAGGGTGGGAGCAATCAGCCCCAGCATTTT.

This clone was counted once. The chain carries TRBV7-2 and TRBJ2-1, with 12 positions matching TRBD2. The ends lost 1 base at V and 8 bases at J; junction bases unmatched: 3. In germline, CDR1 is SGHTA, CDR2 FQGNSA. The CDR3 runs 15 residues. This CDR3 is CASSLELAGGYEQFF. DNA of the CDR3: TGTGCCAGCAGCTTAGAACTAGCGGGAGGTTATGAGCAGTTCTTC.

The CDR3 DNA reads as TGTGCCAGCAGCCTTCCGGGACTAGCGGGTATGAATGAGCAGTTCTTC. Translated: CASSLPGLAGMNEQFF. This chain connects TRBV7-9 to TRBJ2-1; 12 nucleotides line up with TRBD2. CDR3 length equals 16 residues. Germline CDR1 SEHNR, CDR2 FQNEAQ (reference sequence). With V trimmed by 5 bases and J by 7 bases, 9 bases remained unmatched.

V usage is TRBV4-1 and J usage is TRBJ2-7, with 8 bases that match TRBD1. CDR1 is MGHRA and CDR2 is YSYEKL in the germline V gene. Unmatched junction bases numbered 8, after V lost 3 bases and J lost 4 bases. This CDR3 contains 15 residues. The CDR3 DNA reads TGCGCCAGCAGCCAGGGACAGGCTGATAGGTACGAGCAGTACTTC. It yields the protein CASSQGQADRYEQYF.

The V gene is TRBV7-3, the J gene TRBJ2-3; weak D call: TRBD2 (5 bases). This CDR3 has 13 amino acids. Between the trimmed V and J ends, which lost 5 bases and 8 bases, there was a span of 14 bases. Germline loops: CDR1 SGHTA, CDR2 FQGTGA. The CDR3 region has the DNA TGTGCCAGCAGCACCGACCCGGCGGGTACGCAGTATTTT. Translating it yields CASSTDPAGTQYF.

V is TRBV28 and J is TRBJ2-3; D possibly corresponds to TRBD2 (5 bases). Germline V CDR1 and CDR2: MDHEN, SYDVKM. Trimming removed 4 bases from V and 0 bases from J, with 23 bases in between. This CDR3 has 19 residues. CDR3 residues: CASSSRRAPRGGSTDTQYF. Here the CDR3 DNA reads TGTGCCAGCAGTTCCCGGAGAGCCCCCCGGGGTGGAAGCACAGATACGCAGTATTTT.